The 18 T cell receptor beta chains below all came from one sample that was sequenced in a study of blood T cell repertoires in COVID-19. Measured with immunoSEQ multiplex PCR; TCRdb has only the in-frame clones, and not every one. The sample consists of about 64,000 clones, 75% to 90% of them appearing once. The specimen was peripheral blood. Receptor source: a human donor in a cohort sampled during active COVID-19.

The rearrangement links TRBV6-5 to TRBJ2-1, with 10 bases identical to TRBD2. CDR3 length equals 15 residues. The germline V gene has CDR1 MNHEY and CDR2 SVGAGI. V lost 6 bases and J lost 2; bases outside the gene matches: 4. The chain's CDR3 is CASSTAGGAYNEQFF. The CDR3, as DNA: TGTGCCAGCAGCACAGCGGGGGGGGCCTACAATGAGCAGTTCTTC.

V usage is TRBV3-1 (or the pseudogene TRBV3-2) and J usage is TRBJ1-1; D possibly corresponds to TRBD1 (5 bases). There are 12 residues in the CDR3. V gave up 3 bases and J gave up 11 bases, with 13 bases separating them. Germline V gene sequence: CDR1 LGHDT, CDR2 YNNKEL (reference sequence). Written as DNA, the CDR3 is TGTGCCAGCAGCCAGAATCGCGGGACGGCTTTCTTT. Translation: CASSQNRGTAFF.

The gene calls are TRBV30 and TRBJ2-5; tentatively, D is TRBD1 (6 bases). The CDR3 is made up of 12 amino acids. The germline CDR1 and CDR2 sequences are GTSNPN and SVGIG (reference sequence). V dropped 4 bases and J dropped 6 bases, with 12 bases sitting between them. The CDR3 sequence is CAWKEGVKTQYF. CDR3 DNA sequence: TGTGCCTGGAAAGAGGGGGTAAAGACCCAGTACTTC.

The chain couples TRBV3-1 (or the pseudogene TRBV3-2) to TRBJ1-1; D uncertain. CDR1 is LGHDT, CDR2 YNNKEL, per germline (reference sequence). The CDR3 is 12 amino acids. V shed 4 bases and J shed 1 base, with 4 bases lying between them. CDR3 amino acids: CASSLRNTEAFF. The DNA of the CDR3 is TGTGCCAGCAGCCTCAGGAACACTGAAGCTTTCTTT.

The V call is TRBV2, the J call TRBJ2-4; tentative D call: TRBD1 (5 bases). Trimming pared 5 bases from V and 2 bases from J, leaving 13 bases between. The germline V gene has CDR1 SNHLY and CDR2 FYNNEI. The CDR3 spans 15 residues. The CDR3 reads CASSTTLGPKNIQYF. CDR3 in DNA: TGTGCCAGCAGTACGACCTTGGGGCCCAAAAACATTCAGTACTTC.

This clone was counted once. The chain links TRBV6-2 or TRBV6-3 to TRBJ2-7; 7 bases line up with TRBD2. V trimming: 5 bases; J trimming: 3 bases; junction bases outside the gene matches: 7. CDR1 is MNHEY, CDR2 SVGEGT, per germline. The CDR3 sequence is 14 residues long. The CDR3 DNA reads TGTGCCAGCAGTGGGCAGCGGGGTCGCTACGAGCAGTACGTC. Translation: CASSGQRGRYEQYV.

The chain carries TRBV12-3 or TRBV12-4 and TRBJ2-2, with 7 bases matching TRBD1. This CDR3 contains 13 residues. V was clipped by 7 bases and J by 5 bases; unmatched bases: 4. The CDR3 sequence: CASNRGLTGELFF. CDR3 DNA sequence: TGTGCCAGCAACAGGGGATTAACCGGGGAGCTGTTTTTT.

The rearrangement links TRBV7-9 to TRBJ1-4, with TRBD1 matching over 9 bases. In germline, CDR1 is SEHNR, CDR2 FQNEAQ (reference sequence). The CDR3 contains 15 residues. V shed 1 base and J 8 bases; nucleotides not matched to a gene: 5. The CDR3 nucleotides read TGTGCCAGCAGCTTAGGGGACAGGGACAAAGAAAAACTGTTTTTT. Amino acid sequence: CASSLGDRDKEKLFF. Full variable domain (remainder filled in from reference TRBV7-9 and TRBJ1-4): DTGVSQNPRHKITKRGQNVTFRCDPISEHNRLYWYRQTLGQGPEFLTYFQNEAQLEKSRLLSDRFSAERPKGSFSTLEIQRTEQGDSAMYLCASSLGDRDKEKLFFGSGTQLSVL.

The chain couples TRBV6-6 to TRBJ1-6; TRBD1 might be the D (5 bases). Germline V CDR1 and CDR2: MNHNY, SVGAGI (reference sequence). The CDR3 contains 15 residues. Trimming left V 8 bases short and J 7 bases short, with 18 bases between. DNA of the CDR3: TGTGCCAGCTTTGGGGGGACGGGGACCAATTCACCCCTCCACTTT. Encoded protein: CASFGGTGTNSPLHF.

The genes are TRBV14 and TRBJ2-1; 8 positions agree with TRBD1. Per the germline V gene, CDR1 is SGHDN and CDR2 is FVKESK. This CDR3 has 15 residues. Losses at the gene ends were 4 bases for V and 9 bases for J; bases not matched to a gene: 11. The CDR3 DNA sequence: TGTGCCAGCAGCCCTAAGACAGGGGTTTACGGTGAGCAGTTCTTC. Protein sequence: CASSPKTGVYGEQFF.

Written as DNA, the CDR3 is TGTGCCACCTACCCTGGCCCGACGGGGGGTACGCAGTATTTT. As protein: CATYPGPTGGTQYF. The chain is built from TRBV6-5 and TRBJ2-3, with 7 bases that match TRBD2. Germline CDR1 reads MNHEY; CDR2 reads SVGAGI. This CDR3 has 14 residues. The V segment lost 10 bases and the J segment 8 bases; nucleotides outside the gene matches: 15.

The V gene is TRBV5-1, the J gene TRBJ2-1, with 7 bases aligning to TRBD1. Germline-derived CDR1 and CDR2 are SGHRS and YFSETQ. The CDR3 runs 15 residues. After removal of 5 bases from V and 0 bases from J, the junction contained 5 bases not matched to a gene. Written as DNA, the CDR3 is TGCGCCAGCAGTTACGACAGGGCCTCCTACAATGAGCAGTTCTTC. Translated, it gives CASSYDRASYNEQFF.

The rearrangement joins TRBV19 to TRBJ2-1; D is possibly TRBD1 (6 bases). This CDR3 is 15 amino acids long. Per germline, CDR1 LNHDA and CDR2 SQIVND (reference sequence). The V end was cut by 0 bases, the J end by 4 bases, with 10 bases between. The chain's CDR3 is CASSIDQGTYNEQFF. CDR3 nucleotides: TGTGCCAGTAGTATAGATCAAGGGACATACAATGAGCAGTTCTTC.

This chain joins TRBV18 and TRBJ2-1; 12 nucleotides align to TRBD2. V shed 8 bases and J 6 bases; nucleotides not matched to a gene: 8. The CDR3 is 15 residues long. The germline CDR1 and CDR2 sequences are KGHSH and LQKENI. The CDR3 is CASTTSGGPGNEQFF. The CDR3, as DNA: TGTGCCAGCACGACTAGCGGGGGCCCGGGCAATGAGCAGTTCTTC.

This clone was observed a handful of times. The chain recombines TRBV4-2 with TRBJ2-2, with TRBD2 matching over 8 bases. CDR3 length: 19 amino acids. V lost 4 bases, J lost 0 bases, and 13 bases stayed unmatched. Germline CDR1 reads LGHNA; CDR2 reads YNFKEQ. The CDR3 spells CASSLGFSGRSTNTGELFF. The CDR3 DNA reads as TGTGCCAGCAGCCTGGGATTCAGCGGGAGAAGCACGAACACCGGGGAGCTGTTTTTT.

V and J are TRBV7-8 and TRBJ1-3, with 8 bases identical to TRBD1. The J segment lost 0 bases and the V segment lost 1 base, leaving 8 bases of the junction unmatched. This CDR3 region has 18 residues. Germline-derived CDR1 and CDR2 are SGHVS and FQNEAQ. CDR3 region: CASSLGIDRGISGNTIYF. In nucleotides, the CDR3 is TGTGCCAGCAGCTTAGGGATTGACAGGGGAATCTCTGGAAACACCATATATTTT.

This clone was counted only a few times. CDR3 loop: CASSYQGRATDTQYF. CDR3 bases: TGTGCCAGCAGTTACCAGGGGAGGGCAACAGATACGCAGTATTTT. The gene calls are TRBV6-5 and TRBJ2-3, with a possible D match to TRBD2 (7 bases). The CDR3 is 15 amino acids. Trimming took 2 bases from V and 3 from J, leaving 12 bases between them. CDR1 is MNHEY, CDR2 SVGAGI, per germline.

J is TRBJ2-7 and V is TRBV6-5; perhaps TRBD2 as D (5 bases). The V end was cut by 4 bases, the J end by 3 bases, with 16 bases between. This CDR3 has 15 amino acids. In germline, CDR1 is MNHEY, CDR2 SVGAGI. The CDR3 protein is CASSSPGKGHYEQYF. CDR3 coding DNA: TGTGCCAGCAGTTCCCCGGGGAAGGGCCACTACGAGCAGTACTTC.